This is a list of T cell receptor beta chains from one sample in a study of blood T cell repertoires in COVID-19. Profiled with immunoSEQ multiplex PCR; TCRdb holds only in-frame clones, not every one. The sample carries roughly 240,000 clones, about 89% recorded once. The source material was peripheral blood. These receptors were taken from a woman between 55 and 75 years old who had recovered from COVID-19. Both conserved end residues are part of each CDR3. Each record gives: V gene, CDR3 protein.

TRBV4-1 | CASSQMAGAGDTQYF
TRBV29-1 | CSAEGQAKNIQYF
TRBV6-5 | CASSTTGVGGELFF
TRBV5-5 | CASRTEGNTGELFF
TRBV10-3 | CAITPGTDTQYF
TRBV10-3 | CAISDISGHPNYGYTF
TRBV28 | CASSRVADGYTF
TRBV7-9 | CASSPRGELFF
TRBV6-1 | CASSEGATGVETQYF
TRBV19 | CASGTRRGFGYTF
TRBV9 | CASSVDYGTANTEAFF
TRBV2 | CASSNGQHYGYTF
TRBV27 | CASSPSRINYGYTF
TRBV5-1 | CASRRGRRQETQYF
TRBV5-1 | CASSLAESSGNTIYF
TRBV27 | CASRLHSNQPQHF
TRBV19 | CASSPYAGEQFF
TRBV2 | CASSGDPSGANVLTF
TRBV7-9 | CASGPGGNTNSPLHF
TRBV3-1/TRBV3-2 | CASSQGGPSGANVLTF
TRBV29-1 | CSVRGGQQETQYF
TRBV18 | CASSLGTANYGYTF
TRBV7-2 | CASSLVGLPRNSPLHF